These 27 T cell receptor beta chains share one sample of origin, sequenced in a study of technical replicates of blood from a few donors. The assay was immunoSEQ multiplex PCR, and TCRdb's table has in-frame clones only and misses some. The top ten hold about 0.27% of the sample, which has 80,000 to 95,000 clones, 92% seen once. Sample: T cells isolated from PBMCs. The receptors originated from a human donor in good health.

The chain has TRBV11-2 and TRBJ2-1, with 7 nucleotides matching TRBD1. Germline V gene lookup returns CDR1 SGHAT and CDR2 FQNNGV. V shed 4 bases, J shed 8 bases, and the junction held 11 bases outside the gene matches. The CDR3 has 15 amino acids. CDR3 protein: CASSSLQGVVHEQFF. The CDR3 DNA reads as TGTGCCAGCAGCTCCCTGCAGGGGGTCGTCCATGAGCAGTTCTTC. Variable domain in full (rest from reference TRBV11-2 and TRBJ2-1): EAGVAQSPRYKIIEKRQSVAFWCNPISGHATLYWYQQILGQGPKLLIQFQNNGVVDDSQLPKDRFSAERLKGVDSTLKIQPAKLEDSAVYLCASSSLQGVVHEQFFGPGTRLTVL.

This clone appeared once. V gene TRBV10-3 combines with J gene TRBJ2-7, with a tentative D call TRBD2 (5 bases). V was shortened by 4 bases and J by 3 bases, with 7 bases between the two germline ends. The V gene's germline CDR1 is ENHRY and CDR2 SYGVKD. CDR3 length: 12 residues. The CDR3 is CAISVGDYEQYF. For the CDR3, the DNA is TGTGCCATCAGTGTCGGGGACTACGAGCAGTACTTC.

The chain employs TRBV4-2 and TRBJ2-3; weak D call: TRBD2 (5 bases). V gave up 0 bases and J gave up 1 base, with 5 bases separating them. Germline CDR1 reads LGHNA; CDR2 reads YNFKEQ. The CDR3 has 14 amino acids. CDR3 DNA: TGTGCCAGCAGCCAAGAGAGGGGCACAGATACGCAGTATTTT. It specifies CASSQERGTDTQYF.

This chain links TRBV2 with TRBJ1-2; D is undetermined. CDR3 length equals 18 residues. Trimming shortened V by 2 bases and J by 0 bases, and 19 bases separated the two germline ends. The germline V gene encodes CDR1 SNHLY and CDR2 FYNNEI. For the CDR3, the DNA is TGTGCCAGCAGTGAATTAAGGCCCAGGCCTCGATCTAACTATGGCTACACCTTC. This gives the protein CASSELRPRPRSNYGYTF.

This chain uses TRBV7-9 with TRBJ2-7, with D possibly TRBD2 on 6 matching bases. This CDR3 region has 15 residues. Trimming pared 10 bases from V and 2 bases from J, leaving 21 bases between. Germline-derived CDR1 and CDR2 are SEHNR and FQNEAQ (reference sequence). CDR3 nucleotide sequence: TGTGCCACCCAAAGGTATAGCGGAATGACCTACGAGCAGTACTTC. It translates to CATQRYSGMTYEQYF.

The chain employs TRBV7-9 and TRBJ2-4; the match to TRBD1 covers 7 bases. Per the germline V gene, CDR1 is SEHNR and CDR2 is FQNEAQ (reference sequence). V lost 7 bases and J lost 2; bases outside the gene matches: 5. CDR3 length: 14 residues. CDR3 sequence: CASTSTGTKNIQYF. As DNA, the CDR3 is TGTGCCAGCACCTCGACAGGGACCAAAAACATTCAGTACTTC. The whole variable domain, remainder taken from reference TRBV7-9 and TRBJ2-4, is DTGVSQNPRHKITKRGQNVTFRCDPISEHNRLYWYRQTLGQGPEFLTYFQNEAQLEKSRLLSDRFSAERPKGSFSTLEIQRTEQGDSAMYLCASTSTGTKNIQYFGAGTRLSVL.

J is TRBJ1-5 and V is TRBV4-1; D unclear. The CDR3 is made up of 15 amino acids. Germline CDR1 is MGHRA and CDR2 is YSYEKL. Between the trimmed V and J ends, which lost 4 bases and 3 bases, there was a span of 13 bases. CDR3 sequence (DNA): TGCGCCAGCAGCCCCCGTTGGCAGTCCAATCAGCCCCAGCATTTT. Protein: CASSPRWQSNQPQHF.

The rearrangement links TRBV11-2 to TRBJ1-1, with D unclear. The germline V gene has CDR1 SGHAT and CDR2 FQNNGV. CDR3 length: 17 residues. V was shortened by 3 bases and J by 1 base, with 18 bases between the two germline ends. The CDR3 here is CASSFLPLAPENTEAFF. The CDR3 DNA follows: TGTGCCAGCAGCTTCCTCCCCCTGGCCCCAGAGAACACTGAAGCTTTCTTT.

The chain employs TRBV5-1 and TRBJ1-1; D remains unclear. Trimming shortened V by 0 bases and J by 1 base, and 7 bases separated the two germline ends. CDR3 size: 14 residues. Germline lookup yields CDR1 SGHRS and CDR2 YFSETQ. The DNA of the CDR3 is TGCGCCAGCAGCTTGGGGGGAGGGAACACTGAAGCTTTCTTT. As protein: CASSLGGGNTEAFF.

The rearrangement joins TRBV28 to TRBJ2-1, with 8 bases identical to TRBD2. V shed 3 bases, J shed 12 bases, and the junction held 7 bases outside the gene matches. The CDR3 runs 13 residues. CDR1 is MDHEN, CDR2 SYDVKM, per germline. CDR3 in amino acids: CASSFTSGGGQFF. The CDR3 DNA sequence: TGTGCCAGCAGTTTTACTAGCGGTGGGGGGCAGTTCTTC.

J is TRBJ2-7 and V is TRBV7-2, with a possible D match to TRBD1 (6 bases). Germline V CDR1 and CDR2: SGHTA, FQGNSA. The CDR3 has 16 residues. Trimming removed 5 bases at V and 1 base at J, with 18 bases between. The CDR3 loop is CASSHPVGARSYEQYF. DNA for the CDR3: TGTGCCAGCAGCCACCCAGTGGGGGCTAGGTCCTACGAGCAGTACTTC.

This clone was counted a single time. The chain is built from TRBV6-5 and TRBJ2-2; D is possibly TRBD1 (6 bases). Germline values: CDR1 MNHEY, CDR2 SVGAGI. V lost 5 bases and J lost 5, with 12 bases in between. The CDR3 has 14 amino acids. CDR3 bases: TGTGCCAGCAGTGTGACCAGGGGAACCGGGGAGCTGTTTTTT. It specifies CASSVTRGTGELFF.

The chain couples TRBV28 to TRBJ2-2; 9 nucleotides agree with TRBD1. The CDR3 consists of 13 residues. CDR1 and CDR2 (germline): MDHEN, SYDVKM. J lost 7 bases, V lost 6 bases, and 3 bases had no gene match. CDR3 coding DNA: TGTGCCAGCAGCTGGACAGGGGACGGGGAGCTGTTTTTT. The encoded protein is CASSWTGDGELFF.

The genes are TRBV25-1 and TRBJ1-1; D perhaps matches TRBD1 (5 bases). Trimming cost V 3 bases and J 3 bases, with 11 bases left between them. CDR1 MGHDK and CDR2 SYGVNS come from the germline V gene. This CDR3 is built from 14 residues. DNA for the CDR3: TGTGCCAGCAGTGATCACGGGGGTGACACTGAAGCTTTCTTT. The encoded protein is CASSDHGGDTEAFF. The whole variable domain, filled in from reference TRBV25-1 and TRBJ1-1, reads EADIYQTPRYLVIGTGKKITLECSQTMGHDKMYWYQQDPGMELHLIHYSYGVNSTEKGDLSSESTVSRIRTEHFPLTLESARPSHTSQYLCASSDHGGDTEAFFGQGTRLTVV.

This clone was counted a single time. The V gene is TRBV5-1, the J gene TRBJ2-5, with D possibly being TRBD2 (5 bases). V was pared by 4 bases and J by 4 bases, with 14 bases between. The germline CDR1 and CDR2 sequences are SGHRS and YFSETQ. This CDR3 region has 14 residues. For the CDR3, the DNA is TGCGCCAGCAGCGCTCTCGGGGATCGAGAGACCCAGTACTTC. Translated: CASSALGDRETQYF.

This clone was found once. The CDR3 region is CASRSFRPRNTEAFF. The CDR3 coding sequence is TGTGCCAGCCGGAGCTTCCGACCAAGGAACACTGAAGCTTTCTTT. This sequence joins TRBV27 and TRBJ1-1; D is undetermined. The CDR3 consists of 15 residues. Germline V gives CDR1 MNHEY, CDR2 SMNVEV (reference sequence). With 8 bases removed from V and 1 base from J, the gap between germline ends came to 17 bases.

The CDR3 bases are TGTGCCAGCAGCTCCCGGGACAGGGGTCAATGGGAGACCCAGTACTTC. This translates into CASSSRDRGQWETQYF. J is TRBJ2-5 and V is TRBV11-2, with 10 bases aligning to TRBD1. The CDR3 contains 16 residues. Germline CDR1 is SGHAT and CDR2 is FQNNGV. With 4 bases clipped from V and 5 bases from J, the junction kept 10 bases outside the gene matches. Drawing the rest from reference TRBV11-2 and TRBJ2-5, the complete variable domain is EAGVAQSPRYKIIEKRQSVAFWCNPISGHATLYWYQQILGQGPKLLIQFQNNGVVDDSQLPKDRFSAERLKGVDSTLKIQPAKLEDSAVYLCASSSRDRGQWETQYFGPGTRLLVL.

The gene calls are TRBV5-1 and TRBJ2-3; TRBD2 aligns across 9 bases. Germline V gene sequence: CDR1 SGHRS, CDR2 YFSETQ. V dropped 0 bases and J dropped 3; count of bases not matched to a gene: 5. CDR3 size: 16 residues. CDR3 sequence (DNA): TGCGCCAGCAGCTTGGAGCGGGGGGCCTGGACAGATACGCAGTATTTT. Its protein product is CASSLERGAWTDTQYF. Supplemented by reference TRBV5-1 and TRBJ2-3, the full variable domain reads KAGVTQTPRYLIKTRGQQVTLSCSPISGHRSVSWYQQTPGQGLQFLFEYFSETQRNKGNFPGRFSGRQFSNSRSEMNVSTLELGDSALYLCASSLERGAWTDTQYFGPGTRLTVL.

The chain has TRBV13 and TRBJ1-4; 10 nucleotides align to TRBD1. The germline gives CDR1 PRHDT, CDR2 FYEKMQ (reference sequence). The CDR3 has 16 amino acids. The ends lost 5 bases at V and 7 bases at J; junction bases unmatched: 10. CDR3 protein: CASSIGQGGFVEKLFF. The CDR3 DNA reads as TGTGCCAGCAGCATCGGACAGGGGGGATTTGTTGAAAAACTGTTTTTT. The complete variable domain, with remaining parts taken from reference TRBV13 and TRBJ1-4, reads AAGVIQSPRHLIKEKRETATLKCYPIPRHDTVYWYQQGPGQDPQFLISFYEKMQSDKGSIPDRFSAQQFSDYHSELNMSSLELGDSALYFCASSIGQGGFVEKLFFGSGTQLSVL.

This chain connects TRBV11-2 to TRBJ2-5, with 15 bases matching TRBD2. V shed 6 bases, J shed 4 bases, and the junction held 6 bases outside the gene matches. Germline-derived CDR1 and CDR2 are SGHAT and FQNNGV. The CDR3 covers 16 residues. DNA of the CDR3: TGTGCCAGCAGTTCTGGACTAGCGGGAGGGCCAGAGACCCAGTACTTC. This codes for CASSSGLAGGPETQYF. The full variable domain, its missing parts supplied by reference TRBV11-2 and TRBJ2-5, is EAGVAQSPRYKIIEKRQSVAFWCNPISGHATLYWYQQILGQGPKLLIQFQNNGVVDDSQLPKDRFSAERLKGVDSTLKIQPAKLEDSAVYLCASSSGLAGGPETQYFGPGTRLLVL.

This rearrangement joins TRBV6-5 to TRBJ2-7, with D hard to call. Between the trimmed V and J ends, which lost 3 bases and 3 bases, there was a span of 9 bases. Per the germline V gene, CDR1 is MNHEY and CDR2 is SVGAGI. The length of the CDR3 is 13 residues. CDR3 DNA: TGTGCCAGCAGTTATCTACAGAACTACGAGCAGTACTTC. This encodes CASSYLQNYEQYF.

The V call is TRBV11-1, the J call TRBJ2-7, with D perhaps TRBD2 (5 bases). Trimming took off 1 base at V and 1 base at J, with 11 bases between the two ends. The length of the CDR3 is 15 residues. Germline V gene lookup returns CDR1 SGHAT and CDR2 FQDESV (reference sequence). CDR3 loop: CASSLGGSASYEQYF. The CDR3 DNA reads as TGTGCCAGCAGCTTAGGCGGTAGCGCGTCCTACGAGCAGTACTTC.

The V call is TRBV5-1, the J call TRBJ2-5; TRBD2 aligns across 8 bases. This CDR3 contains 14 residues. Germline V gene sequence: CDR1 SGHRS, CDR2 YFSETQ. Germline trimming cut 7 bases from V and 3 bases from J; bases unmatched to any gene: 8. DNA of the CDR3: TGCGCCAGCGCGAACGCGGGGGGAGAAGAGACCCAGTACTTC. It encodes CASANAGGEETQYF.

The chain couples TRBV7-9 to TRBJ1-3; tentatively, D is TRBD1 (6 bases). Germline V gene sequence: CDR1 SEHNR, CDR2 FQNEAQ (reference sequence). Trimming shortened V by 5 bases and J by 2 bases, and 10 bases separated the two germline ends. CDR3 size: 14 residues. CDR3 sequence reads: CASSTRGAGNTIYF. The CDR3 DNA sequence: TGTGCCAGCAGCACCAGGGGAGCTGGAAACACCATATATTTT.

The rearrangement joins TRBV30 to TRBJ1-6; D uncertain. This CDR3 has 15 amino acids. CDR1 is GTSNPN and CDR2 is SVGIG in the germline V gene (reference sequence). V was trimmed by 8 bases and J by 5 bases, leaving 19 bases between them. In DNA, the CDR3 is TGTGCCCTCAGGCGCCCGTTATTAAATAATTCACCCCTCCACTTT. It is translated as CALRRPLLNNSPLHF.

This rearrangement joins TRBV10-1 to TRBJ2-5; 10 nucleotides match TRBD1. CDR1 WNHNN and CDR2 SYGVQD come from the germline V gene (reference sequence). CDR3 length: 14 residues. The trim removed 5 bases at V and 6 bases at J, leaving 6 bases unmatched. The chain's CDR3 is CASSSGQGVKTQYF. CDR3 DNA: TGCGCCAGCAGTTCAGGACAGGGGGTAAAGACCCAGTACTTC.

The CDR3 DNA is TGTGCCAGCAGACAGGGGGGGAGTGAAAAACTGTTTTTT. Translating it yields CASRQGGSEKLFF. The chain uses TRBV2 and TRBJ1-4; TRBD1 matches at 8 bases. The CDR3 extends over 13 amino acids. The V gene's germline CDR1 is SNHLY and CDR2 FYNNEI. Trimming removed 6 bases from V and 7 bases from J; junction bases left unmatched: 4.